This TCR beta chain is from a study of blood T cell repertoires in COVID-19. The repertoire was sequenced with immunoSEQ multiplex PCR; TCRdb's copy has only in-frame clones and lacks some. The sample includes tens of thousands of clones, about 83% of them seen just once. With 6 bases removed from V and 12 bases from J, the gap between germline ends came to 15 bases. The CDR3 is 11 residues long. Germline V gene sequence: CDR1 MDHEN, CDR2 SYDVKM. The sequenced sample consisted of peripheral blood. The chain carries TRBV28 and TRBJ2-7, with TRBD1 as a possible D gene (6 bases). This receptor was taken from a human donor in a cohort sampled during active COVID-19. DNA of the CDR3: TGTGCCAGCAGCACCGGGACAAGTCTGTACTTC. This encodes CASSTGTSLYF.